Below, 22 T cell receptor beta chains from the same sample are listed, as sequenced in a study of cytomegalovirus exposure and HLA in healthy donors. PCR primers comprised 60 Vbeta and 13 Jbeta primers. Profiling relied on immunoSEQ multiplex PCR, and the TCRdb table lists in-frame clones only, not all of them. The table lists approximately 190,000 clones, about four fifths of them singletons, with around 3.6% in the top ten. The sample was PBMCs. All receptors come from a man in his forties in good health and CMV-seropositive.

The chain combines TRBV5-6 with TRBJ2-5, with D possibly TRBD2 on 7 matching bases. Trimming stripped 2 bases from V and 3 bases from J, with 17 bases between. The CDR3 contains 16 residues. Germline lookup yields CDR1 SGHDT and CDR2 YYEEEE. In nucleotides, the CDR3 is TGTGCCAGCAGCTTAGGGTTGGGAGGGGGAGAAGAGACCCAGTACTTC. Protein product: CASSLGLGGGEETQYF.

The chain recombines TRBV6-1 with TRBJ2-7; TRBD2 is a possible D gene (5 bases). The CDR3 is made up of 13 amino acids. V lost 6 bases and J lost 6, with 15 bases in between. Germline lookup yields CDR1 MNHNS and CDR2 SASEGT. The CDR3 sequence: CASSLQLGPEQYF. The CDR3 coding sequence is TGTGCCAGCAGCCTCCAACTAGGTCCCGAGCAGTACTTC.

The genes are TRBV18 and TRBJ1-6; maybe TRBD1 (6 bases). CDR1 KGHSH and CDR2 LQKENI come from the germline V gene. Trimming removed 5 bases from V and 4 bases from J, with 15 bases in between. The length of the CDR3 is 16 residues. The CDR3 is CASSSRGSPYNSPLHF. CDR3 DNA sequence: TGTGCCAGCTCAAGCAGGGGAAGCCCTTATAATTCACCCCTCCACTTT.

The rearrangement joins TRBV27 to TRBJ1-6; 9 bases fit TRBD1. V gave up 8 bases and J gave up 5 bases; unmatched junction bases: 1. CDR3 size: 13 residues. The germline gives CDR1 MNHEY, CDR2 SMNVEV (reference sequence). CDR3 nucleotide sequence: TGTGCCAGCGGGGACAGGGATAATTCACCCCTCCACTTT. Translating gives CASGDRDNSPLHF.

The rearrangement joins TRBV6-6 to TRBJ1-3; D is perhaps TRBD1 (5 bases). Germline V gene lookup returns CDR1 MNHNY and CDR2 SVGAGI (reference sequence). The CDR3 sequence is 14 residues long. V was pared by 8 bases and J by 0 bases, with 11 bases between. Written as DNA, the CDR3 is TGTGCCAGCGAAGACGGGGGCTCTGGAAACACCATATATTTT. Translating it yields CASEDGGSGNTIYF.

The chain is built from TRBV4-3 and TRBJ2-7, with D possibly being TRBD1 (6 bases). This CDR3 has 14 amino acids. Trimming took 3 bases from V and 4 from J, leaving 13 bases between them. Germline CDR1 is LGHNA and CDR2 is YSLEER. The CDR3: CASSQVGGRYEQYF. The CDR3 bases are TGCGCCAGCAGCCAGGTAGGGGGTCGGTACGAGCAGTACTTC.

This clone was counted once. The rearrangement uses TRBV2 and TRBJ2-5; D remains ambiguous. The DNA matches TRBJ2-7 better at its end, which makes the J call doubtful. The length of the CDR3 is 13 residues. Germline lookup yields CDR1 SNHLY and CDR2 FYNNEI. This chain's CDR3 is CASSINRPYEQYF. The CDR3 DNA sequence: TGTGCCAGCAGTATCAACAGACCCTACGAGCAGTACTTC.

The chain recombines TRBV6-5 with TRBJ1-1, with a tentative D call TRBD1 (5 bases). The length of the CDR3 is 13 residues. With 7 bases removed from V and 2 bases from J, the gap between germline ends came to 11 bases. In germline, CDR1 is MNHEY, CDR2 SVGAGI. The CDR3 loop is CASTGQLNTEAFF. In nucleotides, the CDR3 is TGTGCCAGCACCGGACAACTTAACACTGAAGCTTTCTTT.

The chain joins TRBV5-1 to TRBJ1-5; perhaps TRBD1 as D (6 bases). The germline V and J ends were trimmed by 0 bases and 6 bases, with 13 bases remaining between them. CDR1 is SGHRS and CDR2 is YFSETQ in the germline V gene. The CDR3 contains 15 residues. CDR3 loop: CASSLGRGSGQPQHF. DNA of the CDR3: TGCGCCAGCAGCTTGGGCAGGGGTTCTGGTCAGCCCCAGCATTTT. The full variable domain, completed using reference TRBV5-1 and TRBJ1-5, is KAGVTQTPRYLIKTRGQQVTLSCSPISGHRSVSWYQQTPGQGLQFLFEYFSETQRNKGNFPGRFSGRQFSNSRSEMNVSTLELGDSALYLCASSLGRGSGQPQHFGDGTRLSIL.

The gene calls are TRBV7-2 and TRBJ2-7; D perhaps matches TRBD2 (5 bases). The CDR3 consists of 14 residues. Germline CDR1 is SGHTA and CDR2 is FQGNSA. V was pared by 3 bases and J by 0 bases, with 9 bases between. CDR3 sequence: CASSLAAGSYEQYF. CDR3 nucleotide sequence: TGTGCCAGCAGCTTGGCGGCGGGCTCCTACGAGCAGTACTTC.

V and J are TRBV6-5 and TRBJ2-7, with D maybe TRBD2 (5 bases). Trimming removed 5 bases at V and 3 bases at J, with 11 bases between. CDR1 and CDR2 from the germline V gene are MNHEY and SVGAGI. This CDR3 is 13 amino acids long. As DNA, the CDR3 is TGTGCCAGCAGTGAATTCGGGGTCTACGAGCAGTACTTC. It yields the protein CASSEFGVYEQYF.

The J gene is TRBJ2-3, the V gene TRBV18; TRBD1 matches 9 bases. The length of the CDR3 is 18 residues. V lost 4 bases, J lost 2 bases, and 13 bases stayed unmatched. CDR1 is KGHSH and CDR2 is LQKENI in the germline V gene. For the CDR3, the DNA is TGTGCCAGCTCACTTCATGCCCACGGGACAGGGCCCACAGATACGCAGTATTTT. Translation: CASSLHAHGTGPTDTQYF. Full variable domain (missing parts from reference TRBV18 and TRBJ2-3): NAGVMQNPRHLVRRRGQEARLRCSPMKGHSHVYWYRQLPEEGLKFMVYLQKENIIDESGMPKERFSAEFPKEGPSILRIQQVVRGDSAAYFCASSLHAHGTGPTDTQYFGPGTRLTVL.

The rearrangement links TRBV5-8 to TRBJ2-1; a weak D match, TRBD2 (6 bases). V was trimmed by 4 bases and J by 2 bases, leaving 16 bases between them. Germline lookup yields CDR1 SGHTS and CDR2 YDEGEE. This CDR3 contains 16 residues. The CDR3 is CASSMGLQTTYNEQFF. CDR3 nucleotide sequence: TGTGCCAGCAGCATGGGACTCCAGACCACCTACAATGAGCAGTTCTTC.

The genes are TRBV6-1 and TRBJ2-3, with D perhaps TRBD2 (5 bases). Looked up from germline, CDR1 is MNHNS and CDR2 is SASEGT. This CDR3 is 15 amino acids long. V was cut by 5 bases and J by 4 bases, with 16 bases left in between. Here the CDR3 DNA reads TGTGCCAGCAGTCAGGACTGGAGTCGCCCAGATACGCAGTATTTT. It translates to CASSQDWSRPDTQYF.

This chain joins TRBV5-6 and TRBJ1-2; D is unresolved. CDR3 size: 11 residues. V was trimmed by 5 bases and J by 4 bases, leaving 6 bases between them. Germline V gene lookup returns CDR1 SGHDT and CDR2 YYEEEE. CDR3 DNA: TGTGCCAGCAGAGCTAGCTATGGCTACACCTTC. It translates to CASRASYGYTF.

This chain uses TRBV9 with TRBJ2-1, with TRBD1 matching over 7 bases. V lost 1 base and J lost 4; bases outside the gene matches: 5. CDR3 length equals 15 residues. The germline V gene encodes CDR1 SGDLS and CDR2 YYNGEE. CDR3 in amino acids: CASSVRQGVYNEQFF. The DNA for the CDR3 is TGTGCCAGCAGCGTAAGACAGGGTGTATACAATGAGCAGTTCTTC.

The V and J genes are TRBV2 and TRBJ1-4, with a weak D call TRBD1 (6 bases). Germline values: CDR1 SNHLY, CDR2 FYNNEI. The CDR3 covers 14 residues. Trimming pared 6 bases from V and 5 bases from J, leaving 13 bases between. The CDR3 protein is CASSGQFLNEKLFF. The CDR3 nucleotides are TGTGCCAGCAGCGGACAGTTCCTGAATGAAAAACTGTTTTTT.

J is TRBJ1-1 and V is TRBV14; D call uncertain. Trimming removed 5 bases from V and 1 base from J, with 8 bases in between. CDR3 length: 13 residues. Looked up from germline, CDR1 is SGHDN and CDR2 is FVKESK. CDR3 nucleotide sequence: TGTGCCAGCAGCTTCGGGAAGAACACTGAAGCTTTCTTT. It encodes CASSFGKNTEAFF.

The DNA for the CDR3 is TGCGCCAGCAGCTTGACAGATATTGAGCAGTTCTTC. Translating gives CASSLTDIEQFF. The V and J genes are TRBV5-1 and TRBJ2-1; no reliable D call. V was pared by 1 base and J by 9 bases, with 8 bases between. Germline V gene data show CDR1 as SGHRS and CDR2 as YFSETQ. CDR3 length equals 12 residues.

The rearrangement uses TRBV30 and TRBJ2-3, with 9 bases fitting TRBD2. Unmatched junction bases numbered 12, after V lost 6 bases and J lost 8 bases. This CDR3 is 14 amino acids long. Germline loops: CDR1 GTSNPN, CDR2 SVGIG (reference sequence). Written as DNA, the CDR3 is TGTGCCTGTCATATAGCGGGAGAGCAGGTTACGCAGTATTTT. Its translation: CACHIAGEQVTQYF. The full variable domain, rest sourced from reference TRBV30 and TRBJ2-3, is SQTIHQWPATLVQPVGSPLSLECTVEGTSNPNLYWYRQAAGRGLQLLFYSVGIGQISSEVPQNLSASRPQDRQFILSSKKLLLSDSGFYLCACHIAGEQVTQYFGPGTRLTVL.

The rearrangement uses TRBV6-5 and TRBJ2-7; 9 bases map to TRBD1. V was pared by 6 bases and J by 6 bases, with 12 bases of the junction left unmatched. Looked up from germline, CDR1 is MNHEY and CDR2 is SVGAGI. The CDR3 extends over 15 amino acids. The CDR3 loop reads CASSRYRGQGGEQYF. DNA for the CDR3: TGTGCCAGCAGCCGCTACAGGGGGCAGGGGGGCGAGCAGTACTTC.

This chain connects TRBV11-1 to TRBJ2-5; TRBD2 matches 7 bases. Germline CDR1 SGHAT, CDR2 FQDESV (reference sequence). Trimming cost V 8 bases and J 7 bases; bases outside gene matches: 13. The CDR3 sequence is 14 residues long. The CDR3 DNA reads TGTGCCAGCTCCCCGGGGGACTACGGGCGGACCCAGTACTTC. Translating gives CASSPGDYGRTQYF.